The present T cell receptor beta chain was sequenced within a study of blood T cell repertoires in COVID-19. Only one count was recorded for this clone. Repertoires were generated with immunoSEQ multiplex PCR, while TCRdb's copy carries only in-frame clones and drops some. The table lists hundreds of thousands of clones, around 88% of them singletons, with approximately 6% in the top ten. The J segment lost 4 bases and the V segment lost 1 base, leaving 5 bases of the junction unmatched. Germline assignment: CDR1 LGHDT and CDR2 YNNKEL (reference sequence). The CDR3 loop spans 17 amino acids. The receptor was derived from a man older than 75 with acute or convalescent COVID-19. The V and J genes are TRBV3-1 (or the pseudogene TRBV3-2) and TRBJ2-3; 13 nucleotides align to TRBD2. The source material was peripheral blood. The DNA for the CDR3 is TGTGCCAGCAGCCAAGCTAAGGGACTAGCGGGATCAGATACGCAGTATTTT. Translated, it gives CASSQAKGLAGSDTQYF.